The 10 T cell receptor beta chains below all came from one sample that was sequenced in a study of cytomegalovirus exposure and HLA in healthy donors. Use of 60 Vbeta and 13 Jbeta primers characterized the PCR. Profiling relied on immunoSEQ multiplex PCR, and the TCRdb table lists in-frame clones only, not all of them. The table includes 150,000 to 200,000 clones, over 80% detected once. Sequencing was performed on PBMCs. Source of these receptors: a man aged 50 to 59 in good health and CMV-seronegative.

The V and J genes are TRBV6-6 and TRBJ1-5; 10 bases map to TRBD1. The CDR3 has 16 amino acids. CDR1 MNHNY and CDR2 SVGAGI come from the germline V gene (reference sequence). The ends lost 6 bases at V and 5 bases at J; junction bases unmatched: 10. The CDR3 spells CASSPPGQGQDQPQHF. Written as DNA, the CDR3 is TGTGCCAGCAGCCCACCGGGACAGGGGCAGGATCAGCCCCAGCATTTT.

The V and J genes are TRBV11-3 and TRBJ2-5; 7 bases map to TRBD1. J lost 5 bases, V lost 4 bases, and 4 bases had no gene match. Germline V lookup: CDR1 SGHNT, CDR2 YENEEA. There are 13 residues in the CDR3. The CDR3 nucleotides read TGTGCCAGCAGCTCGACAGGGAAGGAGACCCAGTACTTC. It specifies CASSSTGKETQYF.

The CDR3 loop reads CASEYLYTGGNTEAFF. CDR3 coding DNA: TGTGCCAGCGAATATCTTTATACAGGGGGGAACACTGAAGCTTTCTTT. The J gene is TRBJ1-1, the V gene TRBV5-5, with TRBD1 matching 8 bases. V lost 7 bases, J lost 1 base, and 12 bases stayed unmatched. Germline V gene lookup returns CDR1 SGHKS and CDR2 YYEKEE (reference sequence). There are 16 residues in the CDR3.

The chain carries TRBV18 and TRBJ2-5, with TRBD2 matching over 7 bases. Trimming took 3 bases from V and 2 from J; bases not matched to a gene: 3. CDR3 length: 14 residues. Germline CDR1 and CDR2: KGHSH and LQKENI. The CDR3 here is CASSPLAAQETQYF. In nucleotides, the CDR3 is TGTGCCAGCTCACCCCTAGCGGCACAAGAGACCCAGTACTTC.

The sample holds one count of this clone. The chain links TRBV4-2 to TRBJ2-3; 7 bases align to TRBD2. Looked up from germline, CDR1 is LGHNA and CDR2 is YNFKEQ. With V trimmed by 1 base and J by 0 bases, 4 bases remained unmatched. The length of the CDR3 is 16 residues. This chain's CDR3 is CASSQGASGSTDTQYF. For the CDR3, the DNA is TGTGCCAGCAGCCAAGGAGCTAGCGGAAGCACAGATACGCAGTATTTT.

This rearrangement joins TRBV7-8 to TRBJ2-7; no clear D gene. The CDR3 has 17 amino acids. The germline CDR1 and CDR2 sequences are SGHVS and FQNEAQ. The V and J ends lost 1 base and 3 bases respectively, with 19 bases between them. CDR3 bases: TGTGCCAGCAGCTTAGTCCGCCGGAGAAGATTGGACTACGAGCAGTACTTC. Translated: CASSLVRRRRLDYEQYF.

The chain combines TRBV4-2 with TRBJ1-2; D is possibly TRBD1 (5 bases). The germline gives CDR1 LGHNA, CDR2 YNFKEQ. The CDR3 is 16 amino acids. The V end lost 0 bases, the J end lost 3 bases, and 14 bases lay between the germline ends. The CDR3 region is CASSQDEAQGHYGYTF. The CDR3 coding sequence is TGTGCCAGCAGCCAAGATGAGGCCCAGGGCCACTATGGCTACACCTTC.

V gene TRBV30 combines with J gene TRBJ2-4; 10 bases are a match to TRBD2. This CDR3 has 15 amino acids. V dropped 0 bases and J dropped 7; count of bases not matched to a gene: 6. Germline lookup yields CDR1 GTSNPN and CDR2 SVGIG (reference sequence). The CDR3 sequence is CAWSVSGAGGNIQYF. The CDR3 DNA is TGTGCCTGGAGTGTCTCCGGAGCGGGAGGGAACATTCAGTACTTC. Variable domain in full (rest from reference TRBV30 and TRBJ2-4): SQTIHQWPATLVQPVGSPLSLECTVEGTSNPNLYWYRQAAGRGLQLLFYSVGIGQISSEVPQNLSASRPQDRQFILSSKKLLLSDSGFYLCAWSVSGAGGNIQYFGAGTRLSVL.

In nucleotides, the CDR3 is TGTGCCAGCAGTTACGGGGGACAGGGAAAACAGCCCCAGCATTTT. Amino acid sequence: CASSYGGQGKQPQHF. The chain employs TRBV6-6 and TRBJ1-5, with 9 positions matching TRBD1. V was clipped by 2 bases and J by 7 bases; unmatched bases: 6. CDR3 length: 15 residues. Looked up from germline, CDR1 is MNHNY and CDR2 is SVGAGI (reference sequence).

The chain is built from TRBV27 and TRBJ2-7; TRBD2 agrees at 8 bases. The CDR3 sequence is 15 residues long. CDR1 and CDR2 from the germline V gene are MNHEY and SMNVEV (reference sequence). Trimming removed 2 bases from V and 6 bases from J; junction bases left unmatched: 9. Here the CDR3 DNA reads TGTGCCAGCAGTTTAAGAGTTGTAGCGGGGATCGAGCAGTACTTC. Its translation is CASSLRVVAGIEQYF.